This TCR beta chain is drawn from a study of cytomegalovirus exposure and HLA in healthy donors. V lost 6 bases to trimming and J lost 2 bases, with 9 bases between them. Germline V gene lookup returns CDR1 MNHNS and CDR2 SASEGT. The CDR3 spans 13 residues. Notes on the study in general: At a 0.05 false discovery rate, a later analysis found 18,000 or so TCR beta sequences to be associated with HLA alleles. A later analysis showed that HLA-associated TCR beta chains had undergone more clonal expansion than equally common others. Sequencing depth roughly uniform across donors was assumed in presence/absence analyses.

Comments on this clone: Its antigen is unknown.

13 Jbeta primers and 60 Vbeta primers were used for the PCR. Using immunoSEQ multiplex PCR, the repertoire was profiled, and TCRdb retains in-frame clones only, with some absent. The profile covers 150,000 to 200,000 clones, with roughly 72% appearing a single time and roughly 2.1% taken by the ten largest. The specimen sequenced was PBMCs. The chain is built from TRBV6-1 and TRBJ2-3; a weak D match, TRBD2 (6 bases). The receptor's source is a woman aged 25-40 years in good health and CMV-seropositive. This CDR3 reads CASRGTVTDTQYF. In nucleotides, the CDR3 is TGTGCCAGCAGGGGGACTGTCACAGATACGCAGTATTTT.